These 18 T cell receptor beta chains share one sample of origin, sequenced in a study of T-cell memory formation after mild COVID-19. MiXCR, applied by TCRdb to the 5' RACE reads, yields one record per CDR3 protein. The table records around 340,000 distinct CDR3 sequences, about 16% of them present only once. The sequencing input was PBMCs or a T cell subset sorted from them (not recorded which). Receptor source: a man aged 18 to 29 who had mild COVID-19 (a few samples of this study predate the infection). Cell type and time point are not known.

CDR3 loop: CSARSEQYV. CDR3 sequence (DNA): TGCAGTGCTAGGTCCGAGCAGTACGTC. The rearrangement links TRBV20-1 to TRBJ2-7; D remains ambiguous. The CDR3 spans 9 residues. CDR1 is DFQATT, CDR2 SNEGSKA, per germline (reference sequence). The V end was cut by 3 bases, the J end by 6 bases, with 3 bases between.

This clonotype appeared a few times. The V call is TRBV29-1, the J call TRBJ2-2; D may be TRBD1 (6 bases). V lost 3 bases to trimming and J lost 2 bases, with 10 bases between them. The CDR3 totals 14 residues. Germline V gene data show CDR1 as SQVTM and CDR2 as ANQGSEA. CDR3 DNA: TGCAGCGTTGATAAGGGGGTTAACACCGGGGAGCTGTTTTTT. Protein: CSVDKGVNTGELFF.

The rearrangement links TRBV14 to TRBJ2-3, with D uncertain. Germline CDR1 and CDR2: SGHDN and FVKESK. Trimming cost V 0 bases and J 2 bases, with 12 bases left between them. This CDR3 comprises 16 residues. CDR3 sequence (DNA): TGTGCCAGCAGCCAAGAGTTTCTCGGACCCACAGATACGCAGTATTTT. Translated: CASSQEFLGPTDTQYF.

The sample holds a few counts of this clonotype. The chain's CDR3 is CASSLSSALNQPQHF. The CDR3, as DNA: TGTGCCAGCAGCTTAAGCTCCGCCCTCAATCAGCCCCAGCATTTT. The chain combines TRBV7-2 with TRBJ1-5; D unclear. Trimming shortened V by 2 bases and J by 3 bases, and 11 bases separated the two germline ends. Germline V gives CDR1 SGHTA, CDR2 FQGNSA. The CDR3 loop spans 15 amino acids.

The chain employs TRBV28 and TRBJ1-2; 7 bases map to TRBD1. Germline V gene data show CDR1 as MDHEN and CDR2 as SYDVKM. The CDR3 consists of 14 residues. V gave up 5 bases and J gave up 8 bases; unmatched junction bases: 11. CDR3 nucleotides: TGTGCCAGCAGTCCCGAGACGACAGGGTCGGGCTACACCTTC. Translated: CASSPETTGSGYTF.

This chain links TRBV18 with TRBJ2-7, with 7 nucleotides matching TRBD1. The germline gives CDR1 KGHSH, CDR2 LQKENI. This CDR3 comprises 16 residues. With 4 bases clipped from V and 7 bases from J, the junction kept 16 bases outside the gene matches. CDR3 nucleotides: TGTGCCAGCTCACACGCCGGACAGGAGTGGGTTGGGGAGCAGTACTTC. It specifies CASSHAGQEWVGEQYF.

This clonotype was found many times. This chain uses TRBV6-5 with TRBJ2-1; no reliable D call. Germline CDR1 and CDR2: MNHEY and SVGAGI. Trimming stripped 8 bases from V and 1 base from J, with 15 bases between. CDR3 size: 15 residues. In DNA form, the CDR3 reads TGTGCCAGCGTAAAGGGAAGTTGGTCCTACAATGAGCAGTTCTTC. It encodes CASVKGSWSYNEQFF.

The table lists this clonotype with a few counts. The V call is TRBV29-1, the J call TRBJ1-1, with TRBD1 as a possible D gene (6 bases). The V and J ends lost 3 bases and 3 bases respectively, with 20 bases between them. Looked up from germline, CDR1 is SQVTM and CDR2 is ANQGSEA. This CDR3 contains 16 residues. The CDR3 sequence: CSVEGHRAGADTEAFF. The CDR3 DNA reads TGCAGCGTTGAGGGACATCGGGCGGGAGCGGACACTGAAGCTTTCTTT.

The gene calls are TRBV29-1 and TRBJ1-3; 8 bases match TRBD1. This CDR3 comprises 14 residues. Germline assignment: CDR1 SQVTM and CDR2 ANQGSEA. J lost 2 bases, V lost 5 bases, and 5 bases had no gene match. The CDR3 coding sequence is TGCAGCGTTACCGGGACAGGTCCTGGAAACACCATATATTTT. As protein: CSVTGTGPGNTIYF.

This clonotype was seen at least ten times. The gene calls are TRBV14 and TRBJ1-6; D unclear. CDR3 length: 14 amino acids. V lost 1 base and J lost 10, with 11 bases in between. Germline loops: CDR1 SGHDN, CDR2 FVKESK. The CDR3 DNA follows: TGTGCCAGCAGCCAAGGAAGGGAGTACTCACCCCTCCACTTT. It translates to CASSQGREYSPLHF.

The chain couples TRBV5-4 to TRBJ2-1; TRBD2 matches at 10 bases. There are 15 residues in the CDR3. Germline CDR1 SGHNT, CDR2 YYREEE (reference sequence). V shed 0 bases and J 6 bases; nucleotides not matched to a gene: 3. CDR3 protein: CASSLGSGGANEQFF. The CDR3 nucleotides are TGTGCCAGCAGCTTGGGGAGCGGGGGGGCCAATGAGCAGTTCTTC.

The rearrangement uses TRBV11-2 and TRBJ1-6; 9 bases map to TRBD1. J was trimmed by 8 bases and V by 6 bases; bases with no gene match: 2. Germline CDR1 reads SGHAT; CDR2 reads FQNNGV. The CDR3 is 13 amino acids. CDR3 sequence: CASRQGADSPLHF. The CDR3 DNA reads TGTGCCAGCAGACAGGGGGCGGATTCACCCCTCCACTTT.

The chain links TRBV18 to TRBJ1-5, with 8 bases matching TRBD1. Trimming took 4 bases from V and 5 from J; bases not matched to a gene: 7. This CDR3 has 15 residues. CDR1 is KGHSH and CDR2 is LQKENI in the germline V gene. The CDR3: CASSLPGTGDQPQHF. CDR3 nucleotides: TGTGCCAGCTCACTACCCGGGACAGGAGATCAGCCCCAGCATTTT.

This clonotype was detected only a few times. The V and J genes are TRBV12-3 or TRBV12-4 and TRBJ1-4; 8 bases map to TRBD1. V lost 3 bases, J lost 7 bases, and 4 bases stayed unmatched. This CDR3 has 14 amino acids. The CDR3 nucleotides are TGTGCCAGCAGTTTCAGGGGGCAAGGTGAAAAACTGTTTTTT. Protein sequence: CASSFRGQGEKLFF.

There are a few counts of this clonotype. The chain couples TRBV3-1 to TRBJ2-3; D perhaps matches TRBD1 (5 bases). The germline gives CDR1 LGHDT, CDR2 YNNKEL (reference sequence). CDR3 length equals 16 residues. Trimming shortened V by 0 bases and J by 1 base, and 11 bases separated the two germline ends. The CDR3 sequence is CASSQDWGTGTDTQYF. CDR3 sequence (DNA): TGTGCCAGCAGCCAAGATTGGGGCACTGGCACAGATACGCAGTATTTT.

The chain combines TRBV20-1 with TRBJ2-7; perhaps TRBD2 as D (5 bases). The CDR3 is made up of 11 amino acids. Germline CDR1 is DFQATT and CDR2 is SNEGSKA (reference sequence). V dropped 0 bases and J dropped 5 bases, with 5 bases sitting between them. CDR3 in amino acids: CSAREEDEQYF. The CDR3 nucleotides are TGCAGTGCTAGAGAGGAGGACGAGCAGTACTTC.

This clonotype has only a few counts. The chain recombines TRBV5-5 with TRBJ1-2; D possibly corresponds to TRBD1 (5 bases). With 7 bases removed from V and 2 bases from J, the gap between germline ends came to 24 bases. The CDR3 has 17 amino acids. CDR1 and CDR2 from the germline V gene are SGHKS and YYEKEE (reference sequence). The DNA of the CDR3 is TGTGCCAGCCACGTGCTCCGTGGAGGGGCGCAGAACTATGGCTACACCTTC. This gives the protein CASHVLRGGAQNYGYTF. Together with reference TRBV5-5 and TRBJ1-2, the CDR3 gives the full variable domain: DAGVTQSPTHLIKTRGQQVTLRCSPISGHKSVSWYQQVLGQGPQFIFQYYEKEERGRGNFPDRFSARQFPNYSSELNVNALLLGDSALYLCASHVLRGGAQNYGYTFGSGTRLTVV.

This sequence joins TRBV29-1 and TRBJ2-7, with D possibly matching TRBD1 (5 bases). The CDR3 spans 11 residues. V gave up 4 bases and J gave up 2 bases, with 6 bases separating them. The germline V gene encodes CDR1 SQVTM and CDR2 ANQGSEA. Here the CDR3 DNA reads TGCAGCGTTGCGACAGCCTACGAGCAGTACGTC. Translation gives CSVATAYEQYV.